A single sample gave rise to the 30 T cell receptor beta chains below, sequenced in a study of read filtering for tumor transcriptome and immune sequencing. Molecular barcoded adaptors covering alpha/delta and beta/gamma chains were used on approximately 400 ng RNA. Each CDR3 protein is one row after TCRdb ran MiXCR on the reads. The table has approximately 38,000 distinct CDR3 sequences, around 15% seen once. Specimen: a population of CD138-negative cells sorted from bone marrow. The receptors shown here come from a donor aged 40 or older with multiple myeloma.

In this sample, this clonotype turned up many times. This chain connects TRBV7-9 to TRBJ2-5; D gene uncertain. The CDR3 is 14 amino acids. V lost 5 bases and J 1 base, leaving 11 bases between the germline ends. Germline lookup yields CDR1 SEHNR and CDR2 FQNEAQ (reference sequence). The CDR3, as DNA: TGTGCCAGCAGCCTAGGAACTGCCCAAGAGACCCAGTACTTC. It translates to CASSLGTAQETQYF. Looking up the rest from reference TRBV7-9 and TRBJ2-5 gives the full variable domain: DTGVSQNPRHKITKRGQNVTFRCDPISEHNRLYWYRQTLGQGPEFLTYFQNEAQLEKSRLLSDRFSAERPKGSFSTLEIQRTEQGDSAMYLCASSLGTAQETQYFGPGTRLLVL.

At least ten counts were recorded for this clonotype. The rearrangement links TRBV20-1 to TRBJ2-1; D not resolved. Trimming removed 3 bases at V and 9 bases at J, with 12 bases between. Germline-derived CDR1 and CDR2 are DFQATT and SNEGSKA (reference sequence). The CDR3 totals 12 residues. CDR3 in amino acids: CSASWLVAEQFF. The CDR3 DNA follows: TGCAGTGCTAGTTGGCTAGTCGCTGAGCAGTTCTTC.

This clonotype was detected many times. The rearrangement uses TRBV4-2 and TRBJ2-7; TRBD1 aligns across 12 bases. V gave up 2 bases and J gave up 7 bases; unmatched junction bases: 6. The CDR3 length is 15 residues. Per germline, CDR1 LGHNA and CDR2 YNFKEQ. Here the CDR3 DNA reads TGTGCCAGCAGCCAAACCGGGACAGGGGGCCTAGAGCAGTACTTC. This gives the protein CASSQTGTGGLEQYF.

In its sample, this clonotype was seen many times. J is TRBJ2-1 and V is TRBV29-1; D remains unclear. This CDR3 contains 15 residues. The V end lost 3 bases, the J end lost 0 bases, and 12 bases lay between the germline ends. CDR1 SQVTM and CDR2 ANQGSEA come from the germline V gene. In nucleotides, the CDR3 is TGCAGCGTTGATGGGCTGGTGAGCTCCTACAATGAGCAGTTCTTC. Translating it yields CSVDGLVSSYNEQFF.

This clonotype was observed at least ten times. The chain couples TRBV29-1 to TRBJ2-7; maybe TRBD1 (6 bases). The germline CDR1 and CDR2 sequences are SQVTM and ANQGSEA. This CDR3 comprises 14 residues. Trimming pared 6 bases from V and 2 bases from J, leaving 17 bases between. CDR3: CSVHLNRVPYEQYF. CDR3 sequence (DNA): TGCAGCGTCCACCTTAACAGGGTCCCCTACGAGCAGTACTTC.

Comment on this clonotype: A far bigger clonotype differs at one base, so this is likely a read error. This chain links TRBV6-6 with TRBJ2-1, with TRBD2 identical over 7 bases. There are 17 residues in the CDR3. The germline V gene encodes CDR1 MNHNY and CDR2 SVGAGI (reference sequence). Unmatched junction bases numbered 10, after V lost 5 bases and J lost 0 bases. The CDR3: CASSDSEREYSYNEQFF. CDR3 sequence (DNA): TGTGCCAGCAGTGATTCTGAGCGGGAATACTCCTACAATGAGCAGTTCTTC.

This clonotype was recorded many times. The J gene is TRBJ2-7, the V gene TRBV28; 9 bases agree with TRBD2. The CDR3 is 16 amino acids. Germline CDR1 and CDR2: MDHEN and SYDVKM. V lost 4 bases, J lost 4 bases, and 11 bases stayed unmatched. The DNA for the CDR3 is TGTGCCAGCAGTTCCCTGGGGAGCGGGAGGAGTTACGAGCAGTACTTC. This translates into CASSSLGSGRSYEQYF. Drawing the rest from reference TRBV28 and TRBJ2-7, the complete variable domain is DVKVTQSSRYLVKRTGEKVFLECVQDMDHENMFWYRQDPGLGLRLIYFSYDVKMKEKGDIPEGYSVSREKKERFSLILESASTNQTSMYLCASSSLGSGRSYEQYFGPGTRLTVT.

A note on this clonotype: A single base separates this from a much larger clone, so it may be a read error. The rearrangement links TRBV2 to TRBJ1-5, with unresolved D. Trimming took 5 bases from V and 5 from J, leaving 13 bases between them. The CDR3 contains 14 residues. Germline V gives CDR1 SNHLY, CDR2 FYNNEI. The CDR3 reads CASSLRRLDQPQHF. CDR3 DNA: TGTGCCAGCAGTTTGAGACGGCTGGATCAGCCCCAGCATTTT.

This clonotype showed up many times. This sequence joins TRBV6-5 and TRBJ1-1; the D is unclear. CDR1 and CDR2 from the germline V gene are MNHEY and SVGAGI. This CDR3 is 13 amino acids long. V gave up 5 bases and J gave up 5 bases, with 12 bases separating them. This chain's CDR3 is CASSPPARTEAFF. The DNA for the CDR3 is TGTGCCAGCAGTCCCCCGGCAAGAACTGAAGCTTTCTTT.

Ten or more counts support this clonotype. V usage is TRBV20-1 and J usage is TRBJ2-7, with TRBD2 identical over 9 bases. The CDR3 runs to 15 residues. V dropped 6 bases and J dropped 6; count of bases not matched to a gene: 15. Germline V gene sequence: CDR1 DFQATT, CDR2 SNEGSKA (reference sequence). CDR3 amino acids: CSAQDQSGRPAEQYF. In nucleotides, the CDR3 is TGCAGTGCCCAGGACCAAAGCGGGAGGCCCGCCGAGCAGTACTTC.

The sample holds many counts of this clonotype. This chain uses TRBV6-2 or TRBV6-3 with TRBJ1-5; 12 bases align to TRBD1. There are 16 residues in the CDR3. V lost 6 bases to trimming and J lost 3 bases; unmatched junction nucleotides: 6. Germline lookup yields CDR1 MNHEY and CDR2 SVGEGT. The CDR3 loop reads CASRSPGQGANQPQHF. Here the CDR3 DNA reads TGTGCCAGCAGATCACCGGGACAGGGGGCCAATCAGCCCCAGCATTTT.

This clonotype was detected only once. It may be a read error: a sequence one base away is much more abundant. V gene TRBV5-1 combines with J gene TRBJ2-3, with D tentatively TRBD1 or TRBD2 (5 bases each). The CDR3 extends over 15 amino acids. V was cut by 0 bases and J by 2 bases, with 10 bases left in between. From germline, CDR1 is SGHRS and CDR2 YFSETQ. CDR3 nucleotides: TGCGCCAGCAGCTTGGCGGGACGGCACACAGATACGCAGTATTTT. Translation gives CASSLAGRHTDTQYF.

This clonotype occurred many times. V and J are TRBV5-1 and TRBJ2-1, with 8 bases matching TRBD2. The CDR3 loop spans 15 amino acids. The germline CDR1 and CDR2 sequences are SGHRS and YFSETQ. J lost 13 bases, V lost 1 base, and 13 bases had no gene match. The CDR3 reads CASSLWTSLQEPQFF. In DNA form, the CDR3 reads TGCGCCAGCAGCTTGTGGACTAGCTTACAGGAACCCCAGTTCTTC.

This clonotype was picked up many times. CDR3 DNA: TGTGCCAGCAGTTTGTTGCTAGTCGCCGAGCAGTTCTTC. This translates into CASSLLLVAEQFF. The chain has TRBV12-3 or TRBV12-4 and TRBJ2-1; no clear D gene. Trimming left V 3 bases short and J 10 bases short, with 13 bases between. CDR3 length: 13 residues.

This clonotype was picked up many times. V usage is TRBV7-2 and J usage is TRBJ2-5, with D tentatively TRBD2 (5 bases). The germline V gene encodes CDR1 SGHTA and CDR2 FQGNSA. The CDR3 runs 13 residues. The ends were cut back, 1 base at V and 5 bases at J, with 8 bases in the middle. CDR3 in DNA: TGTGCCAGCAGCTTAGTCCCTAGCGAGACCCAGTACTTC. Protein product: CASSLVPSETQYF.

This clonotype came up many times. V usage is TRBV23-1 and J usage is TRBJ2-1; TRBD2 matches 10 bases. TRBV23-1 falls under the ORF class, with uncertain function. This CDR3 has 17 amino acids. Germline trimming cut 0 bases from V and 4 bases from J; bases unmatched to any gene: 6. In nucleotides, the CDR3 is TGCGCCAGCAGTCAATCAAACCTAGCGGGAGTTTACAATGAGCAGTTCTTC. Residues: CASSQSNLAGVYNEQFF.

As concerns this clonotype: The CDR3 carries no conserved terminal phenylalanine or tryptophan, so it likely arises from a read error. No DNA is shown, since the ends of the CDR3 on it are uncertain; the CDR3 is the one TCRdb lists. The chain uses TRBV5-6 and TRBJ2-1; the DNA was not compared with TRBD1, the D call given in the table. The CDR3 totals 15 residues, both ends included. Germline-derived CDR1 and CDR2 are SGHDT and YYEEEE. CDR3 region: CASSSRGLVADEQLS.

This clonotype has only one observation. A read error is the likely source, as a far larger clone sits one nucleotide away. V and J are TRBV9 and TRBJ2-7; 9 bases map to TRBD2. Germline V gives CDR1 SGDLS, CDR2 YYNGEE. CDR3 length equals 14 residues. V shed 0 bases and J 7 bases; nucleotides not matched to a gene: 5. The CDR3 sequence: CASSVDLAGSEQYF. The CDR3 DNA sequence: TGTGCCAGCAGCGTAGACCTAGCGGGATCTGAGCAGTACTTC.

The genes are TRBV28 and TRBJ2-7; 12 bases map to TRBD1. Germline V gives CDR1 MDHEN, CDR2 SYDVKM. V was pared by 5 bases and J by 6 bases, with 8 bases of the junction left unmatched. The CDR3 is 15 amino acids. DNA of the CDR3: TGTGCCAGCAGTACACCCCGGGACAGGGGGCTCGAGCAGTACTTC. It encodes CASSTPRDRGLEQYF.

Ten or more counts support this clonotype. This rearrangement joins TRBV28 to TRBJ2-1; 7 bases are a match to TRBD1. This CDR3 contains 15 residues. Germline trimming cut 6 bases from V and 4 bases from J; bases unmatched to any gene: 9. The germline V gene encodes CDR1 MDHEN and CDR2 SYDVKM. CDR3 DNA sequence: TGTGCCAGCAGCCTCCCCGGGACAGCTTACAATGAGCAGTTCTTC. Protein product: CASSLPGTAYNEQFF.

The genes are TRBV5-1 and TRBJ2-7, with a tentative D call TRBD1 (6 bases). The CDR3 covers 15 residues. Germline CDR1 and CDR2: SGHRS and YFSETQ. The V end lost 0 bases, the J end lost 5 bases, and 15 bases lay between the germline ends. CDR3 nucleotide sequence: TGCGCCAGCAGCTTGGACGGTCGGGACAACCACGAGCAGTACTTC. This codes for CASSLDGRDNHEQYF.

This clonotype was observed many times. The CDR3 spells CASSYSMAENQPQHF. CDR3 coding DNA: TGTGCCAGCAGTTACTCGATGGCAGAGAATCAGCCCCAGCATTTT. V gene TRBV6-5 combines with J gene TRBJ1-5, with D uncertain. V lost 0 bases and J 4 bases, leaving 10 bases between the germline ends. The germline gives CDR1 MNHEY, CDR2 SVGAGI. The CDR3 is 15 amino acids.

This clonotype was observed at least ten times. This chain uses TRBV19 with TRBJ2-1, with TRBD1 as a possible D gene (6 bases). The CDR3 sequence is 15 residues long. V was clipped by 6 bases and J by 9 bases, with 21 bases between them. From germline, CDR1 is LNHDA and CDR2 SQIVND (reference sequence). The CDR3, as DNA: TGTGCCAGTAGCTCTGGGACAACTACAATAGCTGAGCAGTTCTTC. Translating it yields CASSSGTTTIAEQFF.

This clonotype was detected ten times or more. CDR3 protein: CSVASGRAAYEQYF. CDR3 nucleotide sequence: TGCAGCGTTGCGAGCGGGAGGGCGGCCTACGAGCAGTACTTC. The V and J genes are TRBV29-1 and TRBJ2-7; 10 bases fit TRBD2. With V trimmed by 4 bases and J by 2 bases, 5 bases remained unmatched. The CDR3 has 14 amino acids. Germline V gene data show CDR1 as SQVTM and CDR2 as ANQGSEA.

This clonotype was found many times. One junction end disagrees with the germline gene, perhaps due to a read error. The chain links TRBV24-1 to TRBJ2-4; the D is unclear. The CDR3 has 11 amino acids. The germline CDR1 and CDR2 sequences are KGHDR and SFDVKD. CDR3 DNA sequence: TGTGCCACCAGTGATGGGCGGCATCGGAACTTC. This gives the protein CATSDGRHRNF.

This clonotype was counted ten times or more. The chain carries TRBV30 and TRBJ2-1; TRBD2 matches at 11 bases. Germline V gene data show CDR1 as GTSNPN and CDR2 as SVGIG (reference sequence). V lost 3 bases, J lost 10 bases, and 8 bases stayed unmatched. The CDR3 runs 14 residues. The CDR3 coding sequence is TGTGCCTGGAGATTAGCGGGGGGGAGGTCCGAGCAGTTCTTC. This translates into CAWRLAGGRSEQFF. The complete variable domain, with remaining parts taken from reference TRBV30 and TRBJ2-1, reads SQTIHQWPATLVQPVGSPLSLECTVEGTSNPNLYWYRQAAGRGLQLLFYSVGIGQISSEVPQNLSASRPQDRQFILSSKKLLLSDSGFYLCAWRLAGGRSEQFFGPGTRLTVL.

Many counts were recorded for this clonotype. The CDR3 loop reads CASSAEVNEQFF. The CDR3 nucleotides are TGTGCCAGCAGTGCTGAGGTCAATGAGCAGTTCTTC. V and J are TRBV2 and TRBJ2-1; D unclear. The germline V and J ends were trimmed by 4 bases and 6 bases, with 7 bases remaining between them. The CDR3 covers 12 residues. Per germline, CDR1 SNHLY and CDR2 FYNNEI. The whole variable domain, remainder taken from reference TRBV2 and TRBJ2-1, is EPEVTQTPSHQVTQMGQEVILRCVPISNHLYFYWYRQILGQKVEFLVSFYNNEISEKSEIFDDQFSVERPDGSNFTLKIRSTKLEDSAMYFCASSAEVNEQFFGPGTRLTVL.

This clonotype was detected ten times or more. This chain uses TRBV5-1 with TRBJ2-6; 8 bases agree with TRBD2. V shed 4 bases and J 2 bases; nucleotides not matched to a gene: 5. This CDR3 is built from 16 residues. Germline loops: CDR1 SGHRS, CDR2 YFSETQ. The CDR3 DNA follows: TGCGCCAGCAGCCCCGGGGGGGGTGCTGGGGCCAACGTCCTGACTTTC. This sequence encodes CASSPGGGAGANVLTF.

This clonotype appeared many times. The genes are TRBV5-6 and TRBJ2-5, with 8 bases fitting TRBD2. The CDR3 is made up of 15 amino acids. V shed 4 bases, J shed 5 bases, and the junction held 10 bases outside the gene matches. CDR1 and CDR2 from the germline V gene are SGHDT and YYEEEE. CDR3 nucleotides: TGTGCCAGCAGCCCCCAGACTAGCGCAACGGAGACCCAGTACTTC. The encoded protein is CASSPQTSATETQYF.

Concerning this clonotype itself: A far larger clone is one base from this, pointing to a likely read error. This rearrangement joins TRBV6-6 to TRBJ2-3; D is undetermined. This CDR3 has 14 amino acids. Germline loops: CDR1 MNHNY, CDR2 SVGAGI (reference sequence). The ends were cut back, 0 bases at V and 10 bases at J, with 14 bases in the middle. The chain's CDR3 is CASSYSFANPAQYF. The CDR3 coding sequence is TGTGCCAGCAGTTACTCTTTCGCCAACCCCGCGCAGTATTTT.